Described below is a single T cell receptor (beta chain) sequence and its context. The germline V gene encodes CDR1 SGDLS and CDR2 YYNGEE. The CDR3 is made up of 19 amino acids. V shed 0 bases, J shed 5 bases, and the junction held 10 bases outside the gene matches. This entry comes from a study of shared clonotypes between healthy human individuals. The repertoire was sequenced with immunoSEQ multiplex PCR; TCRdb's copy has only in-frame clones and lacks some. The repertoire has a few million clones, around 95% of them found once; the top ten carry 0.1% to 0.15%. Input material: naive CD4+ T cells sorted from blood. Specified subset: CD45RA+ positively selected. The sequence came from a man aged 18-30 years in good health. The chain couples TRBV9 to TRBJ2-2; TRBD2 matches at 13 bases. In nucleotides, the CDR3 is TGTGCCAGCAGCGTAGCTCCGGGACTAGCGGGAAGCGGTACCGGGGAGCTGTTTTTT. Residues: CASSVAPGLAGSGTGELFF.